Listed here are 24 T cell receptor beta chains from one sample, sequenced in a study of shared clonotypes between healthy human individuals. The repertoire was sequenced with immunoSEQ multiplex PCR; TCRdb's copy has only in-frame clones and lacks some. Of around 700,000 clones in the sample, around three quarters were seen once. The sequencing sample was made of memory CD4+ T cells sorted from blood. Specified subset: CD45RA-negative fraction. The source of these receptors is a woman aged 25-40 years in good health.

The chain is built from TRBV2 and TRBJ2-3; D is uncertain. V was trimmed by 7 bases and J by 5 bases, leaving 16 bases between them. Germline lookup yields CDR1 SNHLY and CDR2 FYNNEI. The CDR3 runs 14 residues. CDR3 nucleotides: TGTGCCAGCACGCAGGCTAAGAAAAGAGATACGCAGTATTTT. Translating gives CASTQAKKRDTQYF.

This clone was seen a few times. The sample carries other DNA sequences with the same CDR3. The chain links TRBV4-1 to TRBJ1-2; 11 positions agree with TRBD1. V was clipped by 3 bases and J by 8 bases; unmatched bases: 5. This CDR3 is 14 amino acids long. Germline CDR1 and CDR2: MGHRA and YSYEKL. The CDR3 region is CASSQAGQGAGYTF. In DNA, the CDR3 is TGCGCCAGCAGCCAGGCCGGACAGGGGGCAGGCTACACCTTC.

This chain joins TRBV28 and TRBJ1-1, with D possibly being TRBD1 (5 bases). The germline V gene encodes CDR1 MDHEN and CDR2 SYDVKM. There are 12 residues in the CDR3. V gave up 5 bases and J gave up 11 bases, with 15 bases separating them. As DNA, the CDR3 is TGTGCCAGCAGTGACCCCGACAGTCGGGCTTTCTTT. Translation: CASSDPDSRAFF.

The chain combines TRBV6-1 with TRBJ1-2; D perhaps matches TRBD1 (5 bases). Trimming shortened V by 4 bases and J by 6 bases, and 15 bases separated the two germline ends. Germline-derived CDR1 and CDR2 are MNHNS and SASEGT. The CDR3 is made up of 14 amino acids. CDR3 DNA sequence: TGTGCCAGCAGTGCCCGAGGGACGGAAGATGGCTACACCTTC. Encoded protein: CASSARGTEDGYTF.

This clone was detected a few times. The chain couples TRBV5-1 to TRBJ2-3; D ambiguous. The length of the CDR3 is 11 residues. With 3 bases removed from V and 5 bases from J, the gap between germline ends came to 4 bases. Germline CDR1 SGHRS, CDR2 YFSETQ. The CDR3 region is CASSSQDTQYF. The CDR3 DNA reads TGCGCCAGCAGCTCCCAAGATACGCAGTATTTT.

The chain couples TRBV18 to TRBJ1-1, with D unclear. Looked up from germline, CDR1 is KGHSH and CDR2 is LQKENI. The germline V and J ends were trimmed by 2 bases and 5 bases, with 9 bases remaining between them. The CDR3 totals 13 residues. The CDR3, as DNA: TGTGCCAGCTCACCAGAGGAACTAACTGAAGCTTTCTTT. As protein: CASSPEELTEAFF.

This chain connects TRBV6-8 to TRBJ1-2, with D unresolved. This CDR3 comprises 16 residues. Deletions cut 5 bases from V and 4 bases from J, with 20 bases between. Germline CDR1 and CDR2: MNHGY and SAAAGT. CDR3 DNA: TGTGCCAGCAGTGCTACTGAACGCAGAAAGACCTATGGCTACACCTTC. Encoded protein: CASSATERRKTYGYTF.

The CDR3 region is CASSLAPMNTEAFF. The CDR3 nucleotides are TGTGCCAGCAGCTTAGCGCCCATGAACACTGAAGCTTTCTTT. This chain links TRBV7-8 with TRBJ1-1; D is ambiguous. CDR1 and CDR2 from the germline V gene are SGHVS and FQNEAQ. CDR3 length equals 14 residues. The ends were cut back, 0 bases at V and 0 bases at J, with 5 bases in the middle.

This clone came up once. This sequence joins TRBV5-1 and TRBJ2-7; the D gene could be TRBD1 or TRBD2 (5 bases each). CDR1 and CDR2 (germline): SGHRS, YFSETQ. This CDR3 is 13 amino acids long. V shed 5 bases and J shed 7 bases, with 16 bases lying between them. CDR3 in amino acids: CASRTGTSGEQYF. CDR3 DNA: TGCGCCAGCAGAACCGGGACGAGTGGGGAGCAGTACTTC.

The CDR3 sequence: CASSYSRGLSGNTIYF. The CDR3 DNA reads TGTGCCAGCAGTTACTCTAGGGGCCTCTCTGGAAACACCATATATTTT. The rearrangement joins TRBV6-5 to TRBJ1-3; perhaps TRBD1 as D (5 bases). V was shortened by 0 bases and J by 0 bases, with 9 bases between the two germline ends. CDR3 length: 16 residues. The germline V gene encodes CDR1 MNHEY and CDR2 SVGAGI.

The V gene is TRBV7-2, the J gene TRBJ2-4; no clear D. The CDR3 loop spans 16 amino acids. The germline gives CDR1 SGHTA, CDR2 FQGNSA. V shed 0 bases and J shed 0 bases, with 9 bases lying between them. CDR3 region: CASSLARQLAKNIQYF. The CDR3 DNA reads as TGTGCCAGCAGCTTAGCGCGGCAACTAGCCAAAAACATTCAGTACTTC.

Worth noting for this clone: With a much larger clone just one base away, this may be a read error. The chain couples TRBV30 to TRBJ1-1, with no clear D. Per the germline V gene, CDR1 is GTSNPN and CDR2 is SVGIG (reference sequence). The CDR3 is 13 residues long. The DNA for the CDR3 is TGTACCTGGGTTGGGCAGGCCTACACTGAAGCTTTCTTT. It translates to CTWVGQAYTEAFF.

The CDR3 region is CASHSGVGYEQYF. CDR3 nucleotides: TGTGCCAGCCATAGCGGAGTGGGCTACGAGCAGTACTTC. The V and J genes are TRBV6-1 and TRBJ2-7, with D tentatively TRBD2 (6 bases). The CDR3 spans 13 residues. The germline V and J ends were trimmed by 8 bases and 3 bases, with 14 bases remaining between them. CDR1 is MNHNS, CDR2 SASEGT, per germline.

The V and J genes are TRBV7-2 and TRBJ2-7; TRBD2 agrees at 8 bases. Germline V gene data show CDR1 as SGHTA and CDR2 as FQGNSA. The CDR3 contains 16 residues. With V trimmed by 6 bases and J by 2 bases, 12 bases remained unmatched. CDR3 bases: TGTGCCAGCAGGTCGATAGGACTAGCCCGAACCTACGAGCAGTACTTC. Amino acids: CASRSIGLARTYEQYF.

The chain carries TRBV2 and TRBJ1-1; no definite D call. Germline V gene data show CDR1 as SNHLY and CDR2 as FYNNEI. CDR3 length: 15 amino acids. With 0 bases removed from V and 8 bases from J, the gap between germline ends came to 16 bases. CDR3 loop: CASSEASYPVREAFF. As DNA, the CDR3 is TGTGCCAGCAGTGAAGCTTCTTATCCAGTCCGAGAAGCTTTCTTT.

The chain combines TRBV28 with TRBJ1-1; D is unclear. Germline V gene data show CDR1 as MDHEN and CDR2 as SYDVKM. The CDR3 has 14 residues. V lost 7 bases and J lost 3, with 15 bases in between. The CDR3 nucleotides read TGTGCCAGCATCGAGGACGGGTGGGACACTGAAGCTTTCTTT. This gives the protein CASIEDGWDTEAFF.

To note about this clone: A much larger clonotype is one base distant, so this may be a read error. Other nucleotide sequences in the sample specify the same CDR3. The rearrangement joins TRBV6-5 to TRBJ2-7; D unclear. Germline lookup yields CDR1 MNHEY and CDR2 SVGAGI. There are 11 residues in the CDR3. The V and J ends lost 0 bases and 7 bases respectively, with 4 bases between them. The CDR3 DNA follows: TGTGCCAGCAGTTACTCGAGTGAGCAGTACTTC. It codes for CASSYSSEQYF.

This chain links TRBV14 with TRBJ2-5; TRBD2 matches 7 bases. The germline gives CDR1 SGHDN, CDR2 FVKESK. The V segment lost 8 bases and the J segment 14 bases; nucleotides outside the gene matches: 14. The CDR3 runs to 12 residues. Here the CDR3 DNA reads TGTGCCAGCTCCAGACTAGCCCGGCGTGTCTACTTC. Its protein product is CASSRLARRVYF.

V gene TRBV27 combines with J gene TRBJ2-4; the match to TRBD1 covers 9 bases. The CDR3 consists of 16 residues. Germline loops: CDR1 MNHEY, CDR2 SMNVEV (reference sequence). V lost 5 bases and J lost 8; bases outside the gene matches: 13. CDR3 in amino acids: CASSTINRGRGYIQYF. DNA of the CDR3: TGTGCCAGCAGTACCATAAACAGGGGGCGCGGGTACATTCAGTACTTC.

Only one count was recorded for this clone. The same CDR3 also results from other DNA sequences found in this sample. This chain uses TRBV5-1 with TRBJ2-1, with TRBD2 matching 10 bases. The germline V gene encodes CDR1 SGHRS and CDR2 YFSETQ. The CDR3 has 15 residues. Trimming took 2 bases from V and 2 from J; bases not matched to a gene: 1. As DNA, the CDR3 is TGCGCCAGCAGCTTAACTAGCGGGGCCTACAATGAGCAGTTCTTC. The encoded protein is CASSLTSGAYNEQFF. The variable domain in full, with the rest retrieved from reference TRBV5-1 and TRBJ2-1, is KAGVTQTPRYLIKTRGQQVTLSCSPISGHRSVSWYQQTPGQGLQFLFEYFSETQRNKGNFPGRFSGRQFSNSRSEMNVSTLELGDSALYLCASSLTSGAYNEQFFGPGTRLTVL.

V gene TRBV2 combines with J gene TRBJ2-3; no firm D call. Germline loops: CDR1 SNHLY, CDR2 FYNNEI. This CDR3 region has 14 residues. Trimming took 2 bases from V and 1 from J, leaving 7 bases between them. The CDR3 protein is CASSESWGTDTQYF. CDR3 bases: TGTGCCAGCAGTGAATCTTGGGGCACAGATACGCAGTATTTT.

The V gene is TRBV28, the J gene TRBJ2-1; perhaps TRBD2 as D (5 bases). This CDR3 is 13 amino acids long. Per germline, CDR1 MDHEN and CDR2 SYDVKM. Trimming shortened V by 5 bases and J by 9 bases, and 14 bases separated the two germline ends. The CDR3 protein is CASSPLDVVEQFF. CDR3 in DNA: TGTGCCAGCAGTCCACTAGACGTCGTTGAGCAGTTCTTC.

The sample holds a few counts of this clone. This chain uses TRBV4-2 with TRBJ2-5, with 7 bases that match TRBD2. Germline V gene lookup returns CDR1 LGHNA and CDR2 YNFKEQ. V gave up 1 base and J gave up 3 bases; unmatched junction bases: 8. The CDR3 totals 16 residues. The CDR3 coding sequence is TGTGCCAGCAGCCAAGGATATGGTGGGGGGGAAGAGACCCAGTACTTC. It is translated as CASSQGYGGGEETQYF.

V usage is TRBV29-1 and J usage is TRBJ2-3; D is ambiguous. The V end lost 5 bases, the J end lost 1 base, and 10 bases lay between the germline ends. CDR1 and CDR2 (germline): SQVTM, ANQGSEA. The CDR3 has 13 amino acids. The CDR3, as DNA: TGCAGCGTTATTTACTACCGCACAGATACGCAGTATTTT. It codes for CSVIYYRTDTQYF.